This T cell receptor (beta chain) was sequenced during a study of T cell clusters in autoimmune cytopenias. This clonotype is identified as medium-sized (0.01 to 0.1%) from frequency. TRB was amplified by touch-down multiplex PCR, primer pools A and B combined. TCRdb re-called the multiplex PCR reads; every CDR3 protein appears as one record, without DNA. The sample totals approximately 3,600 distinct CDR3 sequences; its top ten clones hold 7.2%. Each sample's input was 250 ng genomic DNA, roughly 38,000 genome equivalents. These data were likewise used in another study, on T cell repertoires in aging, cancer and after chemotherapy.

Specimen: peripheral blood. The sequence was obtained from a human donor in good health.

The CDR3 sequence: CASKFDPSTRDTQYF. J is TRBJ2-3 and V is TRBV6-2 or TRBV6-3. This CDR3 contains 15 residues. Germline loops: CDR1 MNHEY, CDR2 SVGEGT.